A single sample gave rise to the 23 T cell receptor beta chains below, sequenced in a study of identical twins. TCRdb re-called the 5' RACE reads through MiXCR, storing one row per CDR3 protein. The repertoire has hundreds of thousands of distinct CDR3 sequences, more than 6.5% of them found once; the top ten carry approximately 2%. A further study also used this sample, focusing on yellow fever vaccine responses in identical twins.

Material for sequencing was memory (CD45RO+) T cells sorted from blood. These receptors all come from a woman between 18 and 29 years old in good health.

The V call is TRBV15, the J call TRBJ2-3; tentatively, D is TRBD2 (6 bases). The CDR3 sequence is 12 residues long. V lost 1 base and J lost 9, with 8 bases in between. In germline, CDR1 is LNHNV, CDR2 YYDKDF (reference sequence). The CDR3, as DNA: TGTGCCACCAGCAGAGTGGCGGGGACGCAGTATTTT. It translates to CATSRVAGTQYF.

This clonotype has only a few counts. The chain uses TRBV11-2 and TRBJ2-1; D might be TRBD2 (6 bases). V was pared by 8 bases and J by 5 bases, with 16 bases between. Looked up from germline, CDR1 is SGHAT and CDR2 is FQNNGV. This CDR3 has 14 residues. The CDR3, as DNA: TGTGCCAGCCTTGGGGGGATAACGGACAATGAGCAGTTCTTC. This encodes CASLGGITDNEQFF.

This clonotype was counted once. CDR3 DNA sequence: TGTGCCAGCAGCACTGGACTAGCGTCCTACGAGCACTACTTC. Protein product: CASSTGLASYEHYF. The V call is TRBV21-1, the J call TRBJ2-7; no DNA check was done on the table's D call, TRBD2. TRBV21-1 is assigned pseudogene status. The CDR3 totals 14 residues.

This clonotype was picked up a small number of times. The V gene is TRBV4-1, the J gene TRBJ1-3; D is ambiguous. The germline V gene encodes CDR1 MGHRA and CDR2 YSYEKL. V was clipped by 3 bases and J by 0 bases, with 12 bases between them. The CDR3 is 16 residues long. The CDR3: CASSQPPVGSGNTIYF. DNA of the CDR3: TGCGCCAGCAGCCAGCCACCCGTTGGCTCTGGAAACACCATATATTTT.

The rearrangement links TRBV4-1 to TRBJ2-3; D unresolved. Trimming removed 0 bases at V and 6 bases at J, with 16 bases between. The length of the CDR3 is 16 residues. Germline V gene sequence: CDR1 MGHRA, CDR2 YSYEKL. CDR3 bases: TGCGCCAGCAGCCAAGATCTAAGACTCCTGCGGGATACGCAGTATTTT. Translating it yields CASSQDLRLLRDTQYF.

This clonotype rates as medium-sized. The J gene is TRBJ1-5, the V gene TRBV28; D is unclear. The CDR3 spans 14 residues. V was shortened by 7 bases and J by 1 base, with 11 bases between the two germline ends. Per germline, CDR1 MDHEN and CDR2 SYDVKM. The CDR3 DNA reads as TGTGCCAGCACCCTCCTGGCCAGCAATCAGCCCCAGCATTTT. Encoded protein: CASTLLASNQPQHF.

V usage is TRBV7-6 and J usage is TRBJ2-2, with 11 bases aligning to TRBD2. J lost 1 base, V lost 5 bases, and 15 bases had no gene match. The germline CDR1 and CDR2 sequences are SGHVS and FNYEAQ. CDR3 size: 20 residues. The CDR3 protein is CASSKLGSLAGGLNTGELFF. The CDR3 DNA reads as TGTGCCAGCAGCAAGCTCGGGTCGCTAGCGGGGGGACTGAACACCGGGGAGCTGTTTTTT.

Ten or more counts support this clonotype. The chain combines TRBV5-1 with TRBJ2-7; D is uncertain. CDR1 is SGHRS, CDR2 YFSETQ, per germline. The CDR3 sequence is 14 residues long. V dropped 0 bases and J dropped 3 bases, with 10 bases sitting between them. CDR3 bases: TGCGCCAGCAGCTTGGTGGGTGGAAACTACGAGCAGTACTTC. Its protein is CASSLVGGNYEQYF.

V usage is TRBV5-8 and J usage is TRBJ1-5; no reliable D call. This CDR3 region has 15 residues. V was pared by 5 bases and J by 0 bases, with 12 bases between. Germline V gene lookup returns CDR1 SGHTS and CDR2 YDEGEE. CDR3 region: CASSREWISNQPQHF. The CDR3 region has the DNA TGTGCCAGCAGTCGGGAGTGGATTAGCAATCAGCCCCAGCATTTT.

This clonotype was seen at least ten times. J is TRBJ2-3 and V is TRBV5-1, with D perhaps matching TRBD2 (6 bases). Trimming stripped 4 bases from V and 0 bases from J, with 18 bases between. The CDR3 has 17 amino acids. CDR1 is SGHRS and CDR2 is YFSETQ in the germline V gene. CDR3 in DNA: TGCGCCAGCAGCCCCCCTTTTCCTAGCGAAAGCACAGATACGCAGTATTTT. It is translated as CASSPPFPSESTDTQYF.

The V call is TRBV6-2 or TRBV6-3, the J call TRBJ2-7; TRBD1 is a possible D gene (6 bases). The CDR3 spans 14 residues. CDR1 is MNHEY, CDR2 SVGEGT, per germline. Trimming stripped 8 bases from V and 6 bases from J, with 20 bases between. CDR3 sequence: CASRPFSTGGEQYF. DNA for the CDR3: TGTGCCAGCCGACCTTTTTCGACAGGCGGCGAGCAGTACTTC.

This clonotype was seen more than once but under ten times. The gene calls are TRBV3-1 and TRBJ2-7; TRBD2 matches at 7 bases. V lost 4 bases to trimming and J lost 2 bases; unmatched junction nucleotides: 5. The germline CDR1 and CDR2 sequences are LGHDT and YNNKEL (reference sequence). There are 14 residues in the CDR3. CDR3 region: CASSPQRGPYEQYV. In DNA form, the CDR3 reads TGTGCCAGCAGCCCCCAGCGGGGCCCCTACGAGCAGTACGTC.

This chain connects TRBV5-6 to TRBJ2-3; perhaps D is TRBD1 or TRBD2 (5 bases each). CDR3 length equals 11 residues. The germline gives CDR1 SGHDT, CDR2 YYEEEE. V lost 4 bases and J lost 10, with 10 bases in between. In nucleotides, the CDR3 is TGTGCCAGCAGCAGCCAGGGAGCGCAGTATTTT. Protein: CASSSQGAQYF.

V gene TRBV7-6 combines with J gene TRBJ2-1, with TRBD2 matching over 7 bases. The ends lost 4 bases at V and 4 bases at J; junction bases unmatched: 13. Germline CDR1 SGHVS, CDR2 FNYEAQ. The CDR3 consists of 17 residues. The CDR3 sequence: CASSSYAGEREYNEQFF. In DNA, the CDR3 is TGTGCCAGCAGCTCCTACGCTGGGGAGCGGGAATACAATGAGCAGTTCTTC.

This clonotype showed up many times. This chain connects TRBV5-4 to TRBJ2-6; unclear D gene. The CDR3 covers 16 residues. Germline lookup yields CDR1 SGHNT and CDR2 YYREEE (reference sequence). Trimming pared 4 bases from V and 2 bases from J, leaving 13 bases between. The CDR3 loop reads CASSNNKSPGANVLTF. CDR3 nucleotides: TGTGCCAGCAGCAACAACAAAAGCCCTGGGGCCAACGTCCTGACTTTC. The full variable domain, with the rest looked up from reference TRBV5-4 and TRBJ2-6, is ETGVTQSPTHLIKTRGQQVTLRCSSQSGHNTVSWYQQALGQGPQFIFQYYREEENGRGNFPPRFSGLQFPNYSSELNVNALELDDSALYLCASSNNKSPGANVLTFGAGSRLTVL.

This clonotype was recorded a few times. The rearrangement links TRBV5-1 to TRBJ2-7; D ambiguous. The CDR3 loop spans 15 amino acids. Germline V gene data show CDR1 as SGHRS and CDR2 as YFSETQ. Trimming removed 4 bases at V and 4 bases at J, with 18 bases between. CDR3 in amino acids: CASSQDTSSLYEQYF. Written as DNA, the CDR3 is TGCGCCAGCAGCCAAGACACAAGCAGTTTATACGAGCAGTACTTC. The full variable domain, with the rest looked up from reference TRBV5-1 and TRBJ2-7, is KAGVTQTPRYLIKTRGQQVTLSCSPISGHRSVSWYQQTPGQGLQFLFEYFSETQRNKGNFPGRFSGRQFSNSRSEMNVSTLELGDSALYLCASSQDTSSLYEQYFGPGTRLTVT.

This clonotype was seen a handful of times. This chain uses TRBV19 with TRBJ2-1, with D perhaps TRBD2 (6 bases). V gave up 5 bases and J gave up 0 bases, with 14 bases separating them. This CDR3 has 16 residues. CDR1 and CDR2 (germline): LNHDA, SQIVND (reference sequence). CDR3 sequence: CASSVTDYRSYNEQFF. CDR3 nucleotide sequence: TGTGCCAGTAGTGTCACGGACTATCGCTCCTACAATGAGCAGTTCTTC.

The gene calls are TRBV4-1 and TRBJ2-6; D uncertain. Germline values: CDR1 MGHRA, CDR2 YSYEKL. CDR3 length: 16 residues. Trimming stripped 0 bases from V and 1 base from J, with 7 bases between. CDR3 in amino acids: CASSQDPLSGANVLTF. The CDR3 bases are TGCGCCAGCAGCCAAGACCCGTTATCTGGGGCCAACGTCCTGACTTTC.

This clonotype was seen more than once but under ten times. The rearrangement links TRBV28 to TRBJ2-1; perhaps TRBD1 as D (5 bases). The CDR3 runs to 17 residues. Deletions cut 1 base from V and 0 bases from J, with 13 bases between. From germline, CDR1 is MDHEN and CDR2 SYDVKM. CDR3 nucleotides: TGTGCCAGCAGTTTATTAATGGGGCCGCGCTCCTACAATGAGCAGTTCTTC. Protein product: CASSLLMGPRSYNEQFF.

This clonotype was seen more than once but under ten times. The rearrangement uses TRBV11-2 and TRBJ2-2; unclear D gene. V gave up 7 bases and J gave up 4 bases, with 13 bases separating them. The CDR3 sequence is 14 residues long. Germline CDR1 is SGHAT and CDR2 is FQNNGV. The CDR3 DNA reads TGTGCCAGCAATCAACAGTTCGGCACCGGGGAGCTGTTTTTT. It is translated as CASNQQFGTGELFF.

This clonotype was found many times. V usage is TRBV12-3 or TRBV12-4 and J usage is TRBJ2-7, with unresolved D. V was shortened by 6 bases and J by 0 bases, with 12 bases between the two germline ends. The CDR3 spans 14 residues. The CDR3 loop reads CASSIKDNSYEQYF. The CDR3 coding sequence is TGTGCCAGCAGCATCAAGGATAACTCCTACGAGCAGTACTTC.

The chain links TRBV10-3 to TRBJ2-3, with 7 bases identical to TRBD2. Germline values: CDR1 ENHRY, CDR2 SYGVKD. The CDR3 is 13 amino acids. The V and J ends lost 6 bases and 4 bases, in that order; junction bases with no gene match: 4. The CDR3 loop is CAISGGSADTQYF. The CDR3, as DNA: TGTGCCATCAGCGGGGGGAGTGCAGATACGCAGTATTTT.

V and J are TRBV20-1 and TRBJ2-3; D gene uncertain. This CDR3 is built from 13 residues. Germline CDR1 is DFQATT and CDR2 is SNEGSKA (reference sequence). The CDR3 region is CSGYSGSTDTQYF. The CDR3 DNA reads as TGCAGCGGCTACTCAGGTTCAACAGATACGCAGTATTTT.